Listed below are T cell receptor beta chains from one sample, sequenced in a study of blood T cells in healthy people across ages. TCRdb reanalysed the 5' RACE reads using MiXCR and keeps one entry per CDR3 protein. Of 650,000 to 800,000 distinct CDR3 sequences detected, 40% to 65% appear once; the ten largest clones hold roughly 14%. Sample: blood. The receptors come from an elderly woman in good health. CDR3s include the opening cysteine and the closing phenylalanine or tryptophan. A D gene is named only where the DNA matches it firmly. Part of the rows lack a size; the others show once, few, many or a class for expanded clones.

CDR3 length	D gene	clone size	V gene	J gene	CDR3 protein	CDR3 DNA
13	NA	NA	TRBV6-2/TRBV6-3	TRBJ1-5	CASKTDRDQPQHF	TGTGCCAGCAAGACGGACAGAGATCAGCCCCAGCATTTT
14	TRBD2	many	TRBV5-1	TRBJ2-7	CASSFSGDYYEQYF	TGCGCCAGCAGCTTTTCTGGGGACTACTACGAGCAGTACTTC
15	NA	once	TRBV7-9	TRBJ2-7	CASSLVSQGYNEQYF	TGTGCCAGCAGCTTAGTAAGTCAGGGTTACAACGAGCAGTACTTC
16	NA	NA	TRBV9	TRBJ2-3	CASSVGRSSGTDTQYF	TGCGCCAGCAGCGTAGGACGGTCTAGCGGCACAGATACGCAGTATTTT
17	TRBD2	NA	TRBV27	TRBJ2-3	CASSSIAGARSTDTQYF	TGTGCCAGCAGTTCCATAGCGGGGGCCAGAAGCACAGATACGCAGTATTTT
16	TRBD2	many	TRBV7-9	TRBJ2-3	CASSLLAGGHTDTQYF	TGTGCCAGCAGCTTACTAGCGGGAGGGCACACAGATACGCAGTATTTT
14	NA	many	TRBV20-1	TRBJ1-4	CSARTAGVSEKLFF	TGCAGTGCTAGGACCGCAGGAGTGTCTGAAAAACTGTTTTTT
14	TRBD1	few	TRBV11-2	TRBJ1-1	CASSFAGGNTEAFF	TGTGCCAGCAGCTTTGCAGGGGGGAACACTGAAGCTTTCTTT
14	TRBD2	NA	TRBV5-1	TRBJ2-5	CASSSSGGVETQYF	TGCGCTAGCAGCTCTTCCGGGGGGGTCGAGACCCAGTACTTC
13	NA	once	TRBV11-2	TRBJ1-4	CASSLFSNEKLFF	TGTGCCAGCAGCTTATTCAGTAATGAAAAACTGTTTTTT
16	TRBD2	few	TRBV7-7	TRBJ2-5	CASSRHLAGGQETQYF	TGTGCTAGCAGCCGTCACCTTGCGGGGGGCCAAGAGACCCAGTACTTC
16	TRBD1	NA	TRBV24-1	TRBJ2-6	CATSDYRQGGANVLTF	TGTGCCACCAGTGATTATCGACAGGGAGGGGCCAACGTCCTGACTTTC
13	TRBD2	few	TRBV20-1	TRBJ2-7	CRLQASGSYEQYF	TGCAGACTCCAGGCTAGCGGGAGCTACGAGCAGTACTTC
14	NA	many	TRBV29-1	TRBJ2-2	CSARRRVDTGELFF	TGCAGCGCGCGTAGGAGGGTTGACACCGGGGAGCTGTTTTTT
11	TRBD1	many	TRBV20-1	TRBJ1-2	CRQGAYYGYTF	TGCAGACAGGGGGCCTACTATGGCTACACCTTC
11	NA	few	TRBV28	TRBJ2-5	CASSSRGAQYF	TGTGCCAGCAGTTCCAGGGGGGCGCAGTACTTC
13	NA	many	TRBV5-1	TRBJ2-3	CASSPEGADTQYF	TGCGCCAGCAGCCCCGAGGGAGCAGATACGCAGTATTTT
17	TRBD2	NA	TRBV7-3	TRBJ2-3	CASSLTQAGVRSDTQYF	TGTGCCAGCAGCTTAACGCAAGCGGGGGTACGTTCAGATACGCAGTATTTT
15	NA	many	TRBV25-1	TRBJ2-3	CASSEQGWGTDTQYF	TGTGCCAGCAGTGAACAGGGTTGGGGTACAGATACGCAGTATTTT
14	NA	NA	TRBV12-3/TRBV12-4	TRBJ2-7	CASSFTEGGYEQYF	TGTGCCAGCAGTTTCACTGAGGGGGGTTACGAGCAGTACTTC
13	NA	NA	TRBV6-1	TRBJ2-1	CATLRGGLYEQFF	TGTGCCACCCTCAGGGGGGGTTTGTATGAGCAGTTCTTC
16	TRBD1	NA	TRBV5-1	TRBJ2-7	CASSLVETGGFYEQYF	TGCGCCAGCAGCTTGGTGGAGACAGGGGGATTCTACGAGCAGTACTTC
15	NA	NA	TRBV6-6	TRBJ2-3	CASSYDGTSTDMQYF	TGTGCCAGCAGTTACGACGGGACTTCCACAGATATGCAGTATTTT
12	NA	once	TRBV28	TRBJ1-5	CASSSSNQPRHF	TGTGCCAGCAGCAGTAGCAATCAGCCCCGGCATTTT
13	TRBD1	NA	TRBV11-3	TRBJ1-1	CASSRNTGGEAFF	TGTGCCAGCAGCCGAAATACAGGGGGTGAAGCTTTCTTT
15	TRBD2	NA	TRBV7-2	TRBJ2-7	CASSPRLAGQGEQYF	TGTGCCAGCAGCCCCCGACTAGCGGGGCAAGGGGAGCAGTACTTC
12	NA	NA	TRBV20-1	TRBJ2-4	CSARDNRREQYF	TGCAGTGCTAGAGACAACCGTAGGGAGCAGTACTTC
13	NA	many	TRBV3-1	TRBJ2-3	CASSQDTVDTQYF	TGTGCCAGCAGCCAAGACACTGTAGATACGCAGTATTTT
13	NA	many	TRBV6-1	TRBJ2-5	CASTQSPQETQYF	TGTGCCAGCACGCAGAGCCCCCAAGAGACCCAGTACTTC
17	TRBD1	few	TRBV7-9	TRBJ1-4	CASSPPTGRRANEKLFF	TGTGCCAGCAGCCCCCCGACAGGGAGACGGGCTAATGAAAAACTGTTTTTT
17	TRBD2	NA	TRBV3-1	TRBJ2-1	CASSPGSGTSVNNEQFF	TGTGCCAGCAGTCCCGGGAGCGGGACTAGCGTAAACAATGAGCAGTTCTTC
16	NA	NA	TRBV19	TRBJ1-5	CASSIVHLDGNQPQHF	TGTGCCAGTAGTATTGTGCACCTGGATGGCAATCAGCCCCAGCATTTT
16	NA	many	TRBV18	TRBJ2-1	CASSPRANANYNEQFF	TGTGCCAGCTCACCAAGGGCTAACGCAAACTACAATGAGCAGTTCTTC
15	TRBD2	NA	TRBV9	TRBJ2-1	CASSASGGDYNEQFF	TGTGCCAGCAGCGCTAGCGGGGGGGATTACAATGAGCAGTTCTTC
14	NA	NA	TRBV5-1	TRBJ2-3	CASNRGQGSDTQYF	TGCGCCAGCAACCGAGGGCAGGGGTCAGATACGCAGTATTTT
14	NA	many	TRBV11-3	TRBJ2-1	CASSLDGPYNEQFF	TGTGCCAGCAGCTTAGATGGCCCCTACAATGAGCAGTTCTTC
15	NA	few	TRBV28	TRBJ2-1	CASISWGVGYNEQFF	TGTGCCAGCATCTCCTGGGGTGTGGGGTACAATGAGCAGTTCTTC
10	NA	NA	TRBV29-1	TRBJ1-1	CSVGWAEAFF	TGCAGCGTCGGGTGGGCTGAAGCTTTCTTT
14	NA	many	TRBV2	TRBJ1-1	CASRLDTVGTEAFF	TGTGCCAGCAGGTTGGACACCGTAGGAACTGAAGCTTTCTTT
14	TRBD2	many	TRBV7-2	TRBJ2-1	CASSPTSGWNEQFF	TGTGCCAGCAGCCCCACTAGCGGGTGGAATGAGCAGTTCTTC
16	NA	NA	TRBV4-3	TRBJ1-4	CASSQGGIGGSEKLFF	TGCGCCAGCAGCCAAGGGGGCATCGGGGGGAGTGAAAAACTGTTTTTT
19	TRBD2	NA	TRBV7-2	TRBJ2-5	CASSSRIGLAGGTGETQYF	TGTGCCAGCAGCTCTCGGATTGGGCTAGCGGGGGGAACGGGAGAGACCCAGTACTTC